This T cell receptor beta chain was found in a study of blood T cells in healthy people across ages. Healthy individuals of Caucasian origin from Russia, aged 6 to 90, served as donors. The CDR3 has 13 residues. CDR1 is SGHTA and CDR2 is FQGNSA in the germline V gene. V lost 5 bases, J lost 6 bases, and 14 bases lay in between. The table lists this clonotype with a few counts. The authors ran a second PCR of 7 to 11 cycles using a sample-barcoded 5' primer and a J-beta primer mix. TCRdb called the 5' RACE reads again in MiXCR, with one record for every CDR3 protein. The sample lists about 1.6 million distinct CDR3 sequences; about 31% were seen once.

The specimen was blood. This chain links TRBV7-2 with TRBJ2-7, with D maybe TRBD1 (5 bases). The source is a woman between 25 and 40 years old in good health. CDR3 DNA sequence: TGTGCCAGCAGCGCAGGGCGGTTTCTCGAGCAGTACTTC. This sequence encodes CASSAGRFLEQYF.